Listed below are T cell receptor beta chains from one sample, sequenced in a study of T cells in Graves' hyperthyroidism and ophthalmopathy. TCRdb reprocessed the multiplex PCR reads via MiXCR and lists one record per CDR3 protein. In the table there are some 360,000 distinct CDR3 sequences, around 14% of which are singletons. Sequencing was performed on blood. The receptors stem from an older woman with Graves' hyperthyroidism. CDR3s include the opening cysteine and the closing phenylalanine or tryptophan. A D gene is named only where the DNA matches it firmly. Clone size is shown for a subset of rows, as once, few, many or a class of expanded clone.

j_call clone_size v_call d_call cdr3_nt cdr3_aa
TRBJ1-6 many TRBV3-1 . TGTGCCAGCAGCCAAGCTCTGAATTCACCCCTCCACTTT CASSQALNSPLHF
TRBJ2-3 . TRBV29-1 . TGCAGCGTTGAAGACCCGGGTGGGGGATCTCGCGTCACCCCAGATACGCAGTATTTT CSVEDPGGGSRVTPDTQYF
TRBJ2-7 many TRBV24-1 . TGTGCCACCAGTGATTCCGGACAGAACTACGAGCAGTACTTC CATSDSGQNYEQYF
TRBJ2-7 . TRBV7-9 . TGTGCCAGCAGCCGTCCGGACACTACCTACGAGCAGTACTTC CASSRPDTTYEQYF
TRBJ2-7 many TRBV20-1 TRBD2 TGCAGTGCGCGGGGACTAGTGGGACGCGAGCAGTACTTC CSARGLVGREQYF
TRBJ2-5 many TRBV7-2 TRBD2 TGTGCCAGCAGCTTGGCTAGCGGGACCCAAGAGACCCAGTACTTC CASSLASGTQETQYF
TRBJ1-5 few TRBV28 . TGTGCCAGCAGGGATGCGGGGGGATCAAATCAGCCCCAGCATTTT CASRDAGGSNQPQHF
TRBJ1-5 many TRBV20-1 TRBD1 TGCAGTGCCCAGGACAGGGGGTCGGTAGGTCAGCCCCAGCATTTT CSAQDRGSVGQPQHF
TRBJ1-3 . TRBV6-6 . TGTGCCAGCAGTTACTCCCGGGACACCATATATTTT CASSYSRDTIYF
TRBJ2-1 many TRBV15 . TGTGCCACCAGCAGAACGCAGGGAGGCTCCTACAATGAGCAGTTCTTC CATSRTQGGSYNEQFF
TRBJ1-1 . TRBV30 . TGTGCCTGGAGCGGCGACAGAGACACTGAAGCTTTCTTT CAWSGDRDTEAFF
TRBJ2-3 many TRBV7-3 . TGTGCCAGCAGCTTCGTCGGAGGGGGAACAGATACGCAGTATTTT CASSFVGGGTDTQYF
TRBJ2-1 many TRBV24-1 . TGTGCCACCAGTGATTTCTACAATGAGCAGTTCTTC CATSDFYNEQFF
TRBJ1-1 . TRBV20-1 . TGCAGTGCTAGAGCAACGAAAACAGGGAACACTGAAGCTTTCTTT CSARATKTGNTEAFF
TRBJ1-2 . TRBV3-1 . TGTGCCAGCAGCCCGTTAGGGGCAGGGACAACTATGGGCTACACCTTC CASSPLGAGTTMGYTF
TRBJ2-1 many TRBV11-3 . TGTGCCAGCAGCTCCCACCCGACCCGCGGCAATGAGCAGTTCTTC CASSSHPTRGNEQFF
TRBJ2-1 many TRBV7-7 TRBD2 TGTGCTAGCAGCCCTCGACTAGCGGCCCCGCAGGAGCAGTTCTTC CASSPRLAAPQEQFF
TRBJ1-1 many TRBV30 TRBD1 TGTGCCTGGAAGAGAAAACGACAGGGGTGGGGCACTGAAGCTTTCTTT CAWKRKRQGWGTEAFF
TRBJ2-7 many TRBV28 TRBD2 TGTGCCAGCAGTTTGGGGACTAGCGTCAACGAGCAGTACTTC CASSLGTSVNEQYF
TRBJ2-3 . TRBV11-2 . TGTGCCAGCAGCAAGACAAAGGGCAGAACAGATGCGCAGTATTTT CASSKTKGRTDAQYF
TRBJ2-6 many TRBV5-1 . TGCGCCAGCAAGGAGGGGGCCAACGTCCTGACTTTC CASKEGANVLTF
TRBJ2-5 many TRBV28 TRBD1 TGTGCCAGCAGCTCTCGCCGGGACAGGGAGTGGGAGACCCAGTACTTC CASSSRRDREWETQYF
TRBJ1-3 few TRBV11-3 . TGTGCCAGCAGCCTCGACAGCGCTGGAAACACCATATATTTT CASSLDSAGNTIYF
TRBJ1-4 many TRBV29-1 . TGCAGCGTTGAAGATCGCCGGGGAGGCGGTGAAAAACTGTTTTTT CSVEDRRGGGEKLFF
TRBJ2-2 many TRBV7-8 . TGTGCCAGCAGCACAAAGAGGGTACCAACGTCCGGGGAGCTGTTTTTT CASSTKRVPTSGELFF
TRBJ2-5 many TRBV20-1 . TGCAGTGCTAGTCAGATCGAAGAGACCCAGTACTTC CSASQIEETQYF
TRBJ1-2 . TRBV4-1 . TGCGCCAGCAGCCTAACCCCGGTCGGGACTCCGGACGCCTATGGCTACACCTTC CASSLTPVGTPDAYGYTF
TRBJ1-5 many TRBV18 TRBD1 TGTGCCAGCTCCCCGACAGGGAGGGATCAGCCCCAGCATTTT CASSPTGRDQPQHF
TRBJ2-7 many TRBV10-3 . TGTGCCATCACCACAGGGATGCCCGGAGACTACGAGCAGTACTTC CAITTGMPGDYEQYF
TRBJ1-3 few TRBV9 TRBD1 TGTGCCAGCAGCGTAGCTGGGGGACAGGGTCTTTCTGGAAACACCATATATTTT CASSVAGGQGLSGNTIYF
TRBJ1-1 . TRBV6-1 . TGTGCCAGCAATAAGAGAGGGGGGAACACTGAAGCTTTCTTT CASNKRGGNTEAFF
TRBJ2-2 few TRBV10-3 TRBD1 TGTGCCATCAGTGAGTCGACGAGGACAGGATTCACCGGGGAGCTGTTTTTT CAISESTRTGFTGELFF
TRBJ1-2 . TRBV19 . TGTGCCAGTAGCAGTCCAACAGGGTCTTGGAACTATGGCTACACCTTC CASSSPTGSWNYGYTF
TRBJ2-5 few TRBV20-1 . TGCAGTGCTAGAGAGCTAGGGACTGAAGAGACCCAGTACTTC CSARELGTEETQYF
TRBJ2-3 many TRBV3-1 TRBD2 TGTGCCAGCAGTTTGACTAGCGGGAGTGGGGCAGATACGCAGTATTTT CASSLTSGSGADTQYF
TRBJ2-3 many TRBV7-3 TRBD2 TGTGCCAGCGGGCTAGCGGGGTCCCGGGATACGCAGTATTTT CASGLAGSRDTQYF
TRBJ1-1 . TRBV18 . TGTACCAGCTCACGAGGACAGCAGAACACTGAAGCTTTCTTT CTSSRGQQNTEAFF
TRBJ1-3 few TRBV19 . TGTGCCAGTAGTATCCGACTCGGGTCTGGAAACACCATATATTTT CASSIRLGSGNTIYF
TRBJ1-2 few TRBV3-1 TRBD1 TGTGCCAGCAGCCAAGGTGGACAGGGTTTCAACTATGGCTACACCTTC CASSQGGQGFNYGYTF
TRBJ1-1 many TRBV30 . TGTGCCTGGAGTGTAACAGGGACTGAAGCTTTCTTT CAWSVTGTEAFF
TRBJ2-1 many TRBV18 . TGTGCCAGCTCACCCTCCACCAATGAGCAGTTCTTC CASSPSTNEQFF
TRBJ2-2 many TRBV4-1 TRBD1 TGCGCCAGCAGCTTCCGGACAGGGACCTTGGGGGAGCTGTTTTTT CASSFRTGTLGELFF
TRBJ1-2 . TRBV20-1 TRBD1 TGCAGTGCTCACCGACAGGGGGTTTTCTATGGCTACACCTTC CSAHRQGVFYGYTF
TRBJ2-1 many TRBV12-5 . TGTGCTAGTGGTTTGGAGCTCTGGGCCGGGAGAGCCCCGAGTGAGCAGTTCTTC CASGLELWAGRAPSEQFF
TRBJ2-7 many TRBV2 TRBD2 TGTGCCAGCAGCCTAACGGGGGGGGGTAGCTACGAGCAGTACTTC CASSLTGGGSYEQYF
TRBJ2-3 many TRBV7-9 . TGTGCCAGCAGCTTAGCACCGGCCAGCACGCAGTATTTT CASSLAPASTQYF
TRBJ2-3 many TRBV6-1 TRBD1 TGTGCCAGCAGTCGAGGGGGCTATGGTACAGATACGCAGTATTTT CASSRGGYGTDTQYF
TRBJ2-3 . TRBV24-1 TRBD1 TGTGCCACCAGACCCGGACAGGGGGCAGATACGCAGTATTTT CATRPGQGADTQYF
TRBJ1-5 few TRBV12-3/TRBV12-4 . TGTGCCAGCAGGCCCGGCGGGGGGGATCAGCCCCAGCATTTT CASRPGGGDQPQHF
TRBJ2-7 many TRBV2 TRBD2 TGTGCCAGCAAGGGACTAGCGGCTCAATACGAGCAGTACTTC CASKGLAAQYEQYF
TRBJ1-5 many TRBV30 . TGTGCCTGGAGTGACCCACGTTTATCCCAGCCCCAGCATTTT CAWSDPRLSQPQHF
TRBJ1-1 many TRBV7-2 TRBD1 TGTGCCAGCAGCCGCACGGGACAGTTATTGAACACTGAAGCTTTCTTT CASSRTGQLLNTEAFF
TRBJ1-5 many TRBV5-1 . TGCGCCAGCAGCTTGGGGGAGAATCAGCCCCAGCATTTT CASSLGENQPQHF
TRBJ2-1 many TRBV5-1 . TGCGCCAGCAGATTGGATGGGAGCGCCATCATAGATGAGCAGTTCTTC CASRLDGSAIIDEQFF
TRBJ2-3 many TRBV12-3/TRBV12-4 . TGTGCCAGCAGGTTAGGGGTGGTGGGCACAGATACGCAGTATTTT CASRLGVVGTDTQYF
TRBJ1-1 many TRBV10-3 . TGTGCCATCAGTGATTTTACATCGGGGACTGAAGCTTTCTTT CAISDFTSGTEAFF